The present entry profiles one T cell receptor beta chain with its context. Its cognate antigen is unknown. This sample is drawn from a study of T-cell memory formation after mild COVID-19. Points from the study as a whole: Clones contracting day 15 to 85 were balanced CD4/CD8; later expanders leaned CD4+. Nothing showed for sure that second-wave clones peaking on day 37 were SARS-CoV-2 specific. Contracting CD8+ clones were enriched in EMRA, CD4+ mainly in CM and EM.

Trimming took 1 base from V and 1 from J, leaving 13 bases between them. Germline V CDR1 and CDR2: DFQATT, SNEGSKA (reference sequence). The CDR3 runs to 15 residues. It was 5'RACE with constant-segment primers that produced the TCR alpha and TCR beta cDNA libraries, which carried sample barcodes and UMIs. TCRdb re-called the 5' RACE reads through MiXCR, storing one row per CDR3 protein. This repertoire shows 580,000 or so distinct CDR3 sequences, roughly 17% found once; its top ten account for roughly 8.2%. The sample comprised PBMCs or a T cell subset sorted from them (not recorded which). The chain recombines TRBV20-1 with TRBJ2-5; D unclear. This sequence was found in an adult woman who had mild COVID-19 (a few samples of this study predate the infection). Cell type and time point are not known. CDR3 sequence reads: CSARVRAAPQETQYF. CDR3 in DNA: TGCAGTGCTAGAGTCCGGGCGGCCCCCCAAGAGACCCAGTACTTC.